Listed below are T cell receptor beta chains from one sample, sequenced in a study of blood T cell repertoires in COVID-19. The method was immunoSEQ multiplex PCR; TCRdb's version includes in-frame clones alone and lacks a portion of them. The sample yields 68,000 or so clones, 87% seen once. The sequencing sample was made of peripheral blood. The source is a woman between 50 and 59 years old with COVID-19, enrolled during active disease. CDR3s include the opening cysteine and the closing phenylalanine or tryptophan. A D gene is named only where the DNA matches it firmly. For some rows the clone size is stated as once, few or many, or as a class when expanded; others skip it.

V gene,clone size,J gene,D gene,CDR3 protein,CDR3 DNA
TRBV23-1,once,TRBJ2-5,TRBD2,CASMEGSGSASETQYF,TGCGCCAGCATGGAGGGTAGCGGGAGCGCCTCGGAGACCCAGTACTTC
TRBV4-1,NA,TRBJ2-3,TRBD1,CASSQGQGSVHTTQYF,TGCGCCAGCAGCCAAGGACAGGGTAGCGTCCACACTACGCAGTATTTT
TRBV5-1,NA,TRBJ2-3,TRBD1,CASSRGQASLDTQYF,TGCGCCAGCAGCCGAGGACAGGCCTCCCTAGATACGCAGTATTTT
TRBV6-6,NA,TRBJ1-6,NA,CASSYGSGGSPLHF,TGTGCCAGCAGTTACGGTTCCGGGGGTTCACCCCTCCACTTT
TRBV5-1,NA,TRBJ2-2,TRBD1,CASSVTGGSTGELFF,TGCGCCAGCAGTGTTACAGGGGGTAGTACCGGGGAGCTGTTTTTT
TRBV4-1,NA,TRBJ2-6,NA,CASSPRSFSGANVLTF,TGCGCCAGCAGCCCGAGAAGCTTCTCTGGGGCCAACGTCCTGACTTTC
TRBV5-1,NA,TRBJ2-7,NA,CASSLTPGSGEQYF,TGCGCCAGCAGCTTGACGCCAGGGTCTGGCGAGCAGTACTTC
TRBV6-4,NA,TRBJ2-1,TRBD2,CASSARSTSGYNEQFF,TGTGCCAGCAGTGCCCGTAGTACTAGCGGTTACAATGAGCAGTTCTTC
TRBV30,few,TRBJ2-7,TRBD2,CAWSPGGLLYEQYF,TGTGCCTGGAGCCCGGGAGGGCTCCTCTACGAGCAGTACTTC
TRBV3-1/TRBV3-2,once,TRBJ2-7,TRBD2,CASSQPLAGGSYEQYF,TGTGCCAGCAGCCAACCGCTAGCGGGAGGCTCCTACGAGCAGTACTTC
TRBV7-3,NA,TRBJ2-5,TRBD1,CASSPTGEETQYF,TGTGCCAGCAGCCCAACAGGGGAAGAGACCCAGTACTTC
TRBV5-1,NA,TRBJ2-3,TRBD1,CASSLTRTGRSTDTQYF,TGCGCCAGCAGTCTTACCCGGACAGGGCGTAGCACAGATACGCAGTATTTT
TRBV7-9,few,TRBJ1-2,NA,CASSPTVYGYTF,TGTGCCAGCAGCCCGACAGTCTATGGCTACACCTTC
TRBV5-5,NA,TRBJ2-5,TRBD2,CASSPRLAGGPSQETQYF,TGTGCCAGCAGCCCAAGACTAGCGGGAGGGCCCAGTCAAGAGACCCAGTACTTC
TRBV5-6,NA,TRBJ1-1,NA,CASSLARRHTEAFF,TGTGCCAGCAGCTTGGCGAGGAGGCACACTGAAGCTTTCTTT
TRBV11-2,few,TRBJ2-5,TRBD2,CASSFDTSGIKEETQYF,TGTGCCAGCAGCTTTGACACCAGCGGGATCAAGGAAGAGACCCAGTACTTC
TRBV6-1,NA,TRBJ2-7,NA,CASSVDILNLGGKYEQYF,TGTGCCAGCAGTGTCGATATCCTTAATTTAGGGGGTAAATACGAGCAGTACTTC
TRBV5-6,NA,TRBJ2-1,NA,CASSFVPAGYEQFF,TGTGCCAGCAGCTTTGTGCCAGCCGGGTATGAGCAGTTCTTC
TRBV19,NA,TRBJ2-7,NA,CASSYRAGGRGQYF,TGTGCCAGTAGCTACCGGGCGGGCGGACGGGGGCAGTACTTC
TRBV19,NA,TRBJ1-1,NA,CATKTGLNTEAFF,TGTGCCACCAAAACAGGGTTGAACACTGAAGCTTTCTTT
TRBV7-9,once,TRBJ2-7,TRBD2,CASSTTSGYYEQYF,TGTGCCAGCAGCACGACTAGCGGGTACTACGAGCAGTACTTC
TRBV11-1,NA,TRBJ1-3,NA,CPQAGDIENTIYF,TGTCCTCAGGCAGGGGATATCGAAAACACCATATATTTT